Below, one T cell receptor (beta chain) is given with its context. What it binds is not known. The CDR3 sequence is 14 residues long. The V end lost 6 bases, the J end lost 2 bases, and 14 bases lay between the germline ends. The germline V gene encodes CDR1 LGHNT and CDR2 FRNRAP. The data belong to a study of cytomegalovirus exposure and HLA in healthy donors. Vbeta (60) and Jbeta (13) primers were used in the PCR. Generated by immunoSEQ multiplex PCR, the TCRdb table keeps only in-frame clones and is missing some. The profile shows 180,000 or so clones, more than 80% of them singletons. Findings and limits, study-wide: Through in vitro validation, three CMV-associated chains were shown to be specific for CMV antigens.

What was sequenced was PBMCs. V and J are TRBV12-5 and TRBJ2-7; no clear D. This clonotype was obtained from a woman younger than 30 in good health and CMV-seronegative. The CDR3 spells CASGRLADAYEQYF. CDR3 DNA: TGTGCTAGTGGCAGACTGGCCGACGCCTACGAGCAGTACTTC.